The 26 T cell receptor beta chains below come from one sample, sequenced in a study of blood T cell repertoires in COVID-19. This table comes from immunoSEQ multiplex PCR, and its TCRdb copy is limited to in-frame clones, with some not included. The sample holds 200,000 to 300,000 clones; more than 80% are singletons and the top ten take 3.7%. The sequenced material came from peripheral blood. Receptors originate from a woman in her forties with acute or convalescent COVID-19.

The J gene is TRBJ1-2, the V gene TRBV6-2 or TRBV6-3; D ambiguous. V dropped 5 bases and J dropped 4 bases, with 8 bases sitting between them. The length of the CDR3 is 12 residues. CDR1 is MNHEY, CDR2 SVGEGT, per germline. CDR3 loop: CASSVSRYGYTF. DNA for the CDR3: TGTGCCAGCAGTGTTTCCCGCTATGGCTACACCTTC.

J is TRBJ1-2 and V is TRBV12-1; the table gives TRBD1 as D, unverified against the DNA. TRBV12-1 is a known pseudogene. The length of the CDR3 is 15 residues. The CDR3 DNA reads TGTGCCAGCAGCCCCCAGGCAGTCCCCAGCTATGGCTACACCTTC. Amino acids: CASSPQAVPSYGYTF.

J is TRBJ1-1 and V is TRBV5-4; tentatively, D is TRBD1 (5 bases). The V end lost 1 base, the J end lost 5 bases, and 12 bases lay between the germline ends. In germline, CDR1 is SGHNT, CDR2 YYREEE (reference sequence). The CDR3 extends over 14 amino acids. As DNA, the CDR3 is TGTGCCAGCAGCTTGCTCGGGGAGGGGACTGAAGCTTTCTTT. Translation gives CASSLLGEGTEAFF.

The CDR3 DNA reads TGTGCCAGCAGCGTAGGGGTCGCAGAGGGACAGCCCCAGCATTTT. As protein: CASSVGVAEGQPQHF. The V gene is TRBV9, the J gene TRBJ1-5; D uncertain. The germline V and J ends were trimmed by 0 bases and 7 bases, with 14 bases remaining between them. Germline loops: CDR1 SGDLS, CDR2 YYNGEE. This CDR3 is built from 15 residues.

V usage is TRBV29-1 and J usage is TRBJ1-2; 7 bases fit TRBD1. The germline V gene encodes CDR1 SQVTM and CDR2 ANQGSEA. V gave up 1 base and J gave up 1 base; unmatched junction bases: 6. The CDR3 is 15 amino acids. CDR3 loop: CSVEVRDSFNYGYTF. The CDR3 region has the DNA TGCAGCGTTGAAGTCCGGGACAGCTTTAACTATGGCTACACCTTC.

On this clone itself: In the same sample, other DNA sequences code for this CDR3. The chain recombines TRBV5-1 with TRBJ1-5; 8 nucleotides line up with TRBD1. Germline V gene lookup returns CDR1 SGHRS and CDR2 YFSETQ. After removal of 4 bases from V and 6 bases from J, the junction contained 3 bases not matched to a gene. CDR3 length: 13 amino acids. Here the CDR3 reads CASSPGGSQPQHF. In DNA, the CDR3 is TGCGCCAGCAGCCCAGGGGGCTCTCAGCCCCAGCATTTT.

Here the CDR3 reads CASSLQGTGNTIYF. CDR3 nucleotides: TGTGCCAGCAGTTTACAGGGCACAGGAAACACCATATATTTT. The chain has TRBV7-9 and TRBJ1-3; D possibly corresponds to TRBD1 (6 bases). V lost 6 bases and J 4 bases, leaving 13 bases between the germline ends. Germline loops: CDR1 SEHNR, CDR2 FQNEAQ (reference sequence). This CDR3 is built from 14 residues.

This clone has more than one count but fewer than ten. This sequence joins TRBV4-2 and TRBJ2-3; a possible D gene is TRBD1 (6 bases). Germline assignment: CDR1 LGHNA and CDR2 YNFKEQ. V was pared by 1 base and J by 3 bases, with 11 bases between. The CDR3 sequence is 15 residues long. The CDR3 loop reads CASSQVLGATDTQYF. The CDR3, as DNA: TGTGCCAGCAGCCAAGTTCTGGGGGCAACAGATACGCAGTATTTT.

This CDR3 is CASSPGLAEQETQYF. The CDR3 nucleotides are TGTGCCAGCAGCCCGGGACTAGCAGAGCAAGAGACCCAGTACTTC. This chain uses TRBV7-2 with TRBJ2-5, with 9 nucleotides matching TRBD2. The CDR3 has 15 amino acids. After removal of 5 bases from V and 2 bases from J, the junction contained 6 bases not matched to a gene. Germline loops: CDR1 SGHTA, CDR2 FQGNSA.

CDR3 nucleotides: TGTGCCAGCAGTGAAAGGGGTGGGCGGACCACTGAAGCTTTCTTT. It yields the protein CASSERGGRTTEAFF. The gene calls are TRBV2 and TRBJ1-1, with a weak D call TRBD1 (5 bases). The germline V and J ends were trimmed by 2 bases and 4 bases, with 14 bases remaining between them. CDR1 and CDR2 from the germline V gene are SNHLY and FYNNEI. The CDR3 runs to 15 residues.

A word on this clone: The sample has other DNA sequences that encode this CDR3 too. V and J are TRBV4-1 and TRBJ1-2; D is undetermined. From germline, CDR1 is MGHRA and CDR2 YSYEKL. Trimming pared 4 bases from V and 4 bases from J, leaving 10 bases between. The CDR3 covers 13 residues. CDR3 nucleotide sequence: TGCGCCAGCAGCCCGCCCGGAGCCTATGGCTACACCTTC. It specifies CASSPPGAYGYTF.

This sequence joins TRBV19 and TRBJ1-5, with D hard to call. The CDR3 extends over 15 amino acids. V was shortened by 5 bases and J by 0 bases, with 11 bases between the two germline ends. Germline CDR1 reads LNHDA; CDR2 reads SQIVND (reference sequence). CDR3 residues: CASSLSGPSNQPQHF. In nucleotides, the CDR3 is TGTGCCAGTAGTCTTTCGGGTCCTAGCAATCAGCCCCAGCATTTT.

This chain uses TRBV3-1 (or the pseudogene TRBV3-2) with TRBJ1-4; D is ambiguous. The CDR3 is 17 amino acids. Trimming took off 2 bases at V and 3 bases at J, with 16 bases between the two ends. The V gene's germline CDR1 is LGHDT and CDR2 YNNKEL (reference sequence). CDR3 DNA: TGTGCCAGCAGCCAATCCCCTCTTCGGACTGCTAATGAAAAACTGTTTTTT. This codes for CASSQSPLRTANEKLFF.

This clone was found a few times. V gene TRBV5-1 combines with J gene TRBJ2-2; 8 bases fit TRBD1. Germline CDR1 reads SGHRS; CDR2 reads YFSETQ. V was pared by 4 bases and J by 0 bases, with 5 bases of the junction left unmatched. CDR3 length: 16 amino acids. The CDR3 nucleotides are TGCGCCAGCAGCCAGACAGGGGAGCCGAACACCGGGGAGCTGTTTTTT. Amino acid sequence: CASSQTGEPNTGELFF.

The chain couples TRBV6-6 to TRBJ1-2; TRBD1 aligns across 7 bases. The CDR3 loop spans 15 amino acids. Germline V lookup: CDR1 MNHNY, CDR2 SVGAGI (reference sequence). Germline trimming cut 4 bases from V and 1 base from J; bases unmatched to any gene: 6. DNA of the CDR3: TGTGCCAGCAGTTTCGGGGACAGCCGTAACTATGGCTACACCTTC. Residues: CASSFGDSRNYGYTF.

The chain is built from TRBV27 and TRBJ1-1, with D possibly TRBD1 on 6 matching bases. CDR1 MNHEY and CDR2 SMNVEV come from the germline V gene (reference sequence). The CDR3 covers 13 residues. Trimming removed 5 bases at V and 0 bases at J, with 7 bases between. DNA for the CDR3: TGTGCCAGCAGTCAGGGGCTGAACACTGAAGCTTTCTTT. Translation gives CASSQGLNTEAFF.

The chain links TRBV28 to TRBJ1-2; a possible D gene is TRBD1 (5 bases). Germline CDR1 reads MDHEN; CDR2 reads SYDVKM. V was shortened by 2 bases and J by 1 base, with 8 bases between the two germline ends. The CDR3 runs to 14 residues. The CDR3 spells CASSLGADNYGYTF. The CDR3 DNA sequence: TGTGCCAGCAGTTTAGGGGCAGATAACTATGGCTACACCTTC.

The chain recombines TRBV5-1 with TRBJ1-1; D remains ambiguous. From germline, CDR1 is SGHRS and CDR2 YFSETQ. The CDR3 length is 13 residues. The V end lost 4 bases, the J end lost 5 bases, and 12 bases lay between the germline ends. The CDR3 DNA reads TGCGCCAGCAGCGTAGGAGGAGGGACTGAAGCTTTCTTT. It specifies CASSVGGGTEAFF.

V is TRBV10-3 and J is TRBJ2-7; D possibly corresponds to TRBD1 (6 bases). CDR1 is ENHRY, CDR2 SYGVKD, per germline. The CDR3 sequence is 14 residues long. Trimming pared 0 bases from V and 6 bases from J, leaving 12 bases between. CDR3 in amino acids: CAISESMETGEQYV. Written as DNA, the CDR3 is TGTGCCATCAGTGAGTCGATGGAGACAGGCGAGCAGTACGTC.

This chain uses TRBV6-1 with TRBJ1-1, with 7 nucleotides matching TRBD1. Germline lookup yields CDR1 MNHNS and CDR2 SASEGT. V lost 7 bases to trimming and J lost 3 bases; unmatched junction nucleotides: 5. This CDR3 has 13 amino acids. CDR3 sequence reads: CASKDRVDTEAFF. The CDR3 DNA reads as TGTGCCAGCAAAGACAGGGTGGACACTGAAGCTTTCTTT.

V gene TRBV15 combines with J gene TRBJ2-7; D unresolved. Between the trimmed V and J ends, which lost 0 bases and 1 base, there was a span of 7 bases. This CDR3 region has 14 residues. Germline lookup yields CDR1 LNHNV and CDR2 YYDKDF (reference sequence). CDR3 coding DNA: TGTGCCACCAGCAGAGAGGTCACTTCCTACGAGCAGTACGTC. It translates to CATSREVTSYEQYV.

The CDR3, as DNA: TGTGCCACCAGTGACACGGGACAGCCTAACTATGGCTACACCTTC. Translated: CATSDTGQPNYGYTF. The V call is TRBV24-1, the J call TRBJ1-2; 7 bases agree with TRBD1. Unmatched junction bases numbered 4, after V lost 4 bases and J lost 0 bases. The CDR3 sequence is 15 residues long. The germline gives CDR1 KGHDR, CDR2 SFDVKD.

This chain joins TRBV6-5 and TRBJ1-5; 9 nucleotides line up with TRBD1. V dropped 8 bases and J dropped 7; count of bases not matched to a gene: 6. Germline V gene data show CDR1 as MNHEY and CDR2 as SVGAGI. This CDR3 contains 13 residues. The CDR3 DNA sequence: TGTGCCAGCGGCCCGGGACAGGGCCAGCCCCAGCATTTT. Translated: CASGPGQGQPQHF.

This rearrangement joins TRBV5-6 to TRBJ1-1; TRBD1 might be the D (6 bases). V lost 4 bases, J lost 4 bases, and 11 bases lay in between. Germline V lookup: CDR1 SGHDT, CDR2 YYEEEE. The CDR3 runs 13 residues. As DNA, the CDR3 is TGTGCCAGCAGCCCCGGACAGACCACTGAAGCTTTCTTT. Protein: CASSPGQTTEAFF.

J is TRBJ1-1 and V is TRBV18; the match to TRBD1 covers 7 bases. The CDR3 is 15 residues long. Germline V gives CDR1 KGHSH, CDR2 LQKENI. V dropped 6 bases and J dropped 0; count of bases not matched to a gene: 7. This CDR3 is CASSLGQIMNTEAFF. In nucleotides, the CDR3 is TGTGCCAGCTCCCTGGGACAGATCATGAACACTGAAGCTTTCTTT.

CDR3 in amino acids: CASSFYGQLNTEAFF. The DNA of the CDR3 is TGTGCCAGCAGCTTTTACGGACAGCTGAACACTGAAGCTTTCTTT. The chain combines TRBV5-4 with TRBJ1-1; D is perhaps TRBD1 (6 bases). Germline values: CDR1 SGHNT, CDR2 YYREEE (reference sequence). The CDR3 is 15 amino acids. V dropped 2 bases and J dropped 0 bases, with 11 bases sitting between them.